This entry features one TCR beta chain sequence. Sequenced by immunoSEQ multiplex PCR; TCRdb stores in-frame clones only, minus some. The top ten hold 10% of the sample, which has some 100,000 clones, roughly 76% seen once. This specimen belongs to a study of blood T cell repertoires in COVID-19. This CDR3 region has 16 residues. CDR1 is SGDLS and CDR2 is YYNGEE in the germline V gene. V dropped 4 bases and J dropped 8; count of bases not matched to a gene: 10. The chain recombines TRBV9 with TRBJ2-1, with 12 positions matching TRBD2. The sequence came from a human donor in a cohort sampled during active COVID-19. Sequencing was carried out using peripheral blood. CDR3 amino acids: CASSPTSGSELDEQFF. The DNA of the CDR3 is TGTGCCAGCAGCCCGACTAGCGGGAGCGAGCTAGATGAGCAGTTCTTC.